This T cell receptor (beta chain) derives from a study of cytomegalovirus exposure and HLA in healthy donors. Points on this clone: Its antigen is unidentified.

Germline CDR1 and CDR2: LNHDA and SQIVND (reference sequence). The germline V and J ends were trimmed by 4 bases and 0 bases, with 14 bases remaining between them. The CDR3 runs to 16 residues. PCR employed 60 Vbeta and 13 Jbeta primers. Sequencing was performed with immunoSEQ multiplex PCR; in TCRdb, only in-frame clones are kept and a portion is missing. In the table there are approximately 150,000 clones, around 79% of which are singletons. Healthy donors of bone marrow made up the group. Overall study results and limits: A later analysis associated 15,000 or so TCR beta sequences with HLA alleles at a 0.05 false discovery rate.

The sequence was collected from a man in his forties in good health and CMV-seronegative. The chain recombines TRBV19 with TRBJ2-3; D perhaps matches TRBD1 (6 bases). What was sequenced was PBMCs. The CDR3: CASSRQDNPSTDTQYF. The CDR3 DNA reads TGTGCCAGTAGTAGACAGGACAACCCTAGCACAGATACGCAGTATTTT.